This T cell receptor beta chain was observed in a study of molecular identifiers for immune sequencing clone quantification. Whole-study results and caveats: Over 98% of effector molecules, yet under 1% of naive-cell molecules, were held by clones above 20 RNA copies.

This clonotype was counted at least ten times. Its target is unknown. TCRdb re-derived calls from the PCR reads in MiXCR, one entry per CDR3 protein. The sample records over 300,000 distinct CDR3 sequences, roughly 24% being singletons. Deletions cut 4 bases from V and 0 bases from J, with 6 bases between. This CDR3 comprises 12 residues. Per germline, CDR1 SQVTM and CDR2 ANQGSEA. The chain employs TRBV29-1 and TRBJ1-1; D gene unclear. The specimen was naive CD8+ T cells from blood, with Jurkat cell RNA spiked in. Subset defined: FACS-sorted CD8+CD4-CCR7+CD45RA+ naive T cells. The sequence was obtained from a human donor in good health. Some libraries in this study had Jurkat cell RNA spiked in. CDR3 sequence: CSVADMNTEAFF. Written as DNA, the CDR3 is TGCAGCGTTGCGGATATGAACACTGAAGCTTTCTTT.